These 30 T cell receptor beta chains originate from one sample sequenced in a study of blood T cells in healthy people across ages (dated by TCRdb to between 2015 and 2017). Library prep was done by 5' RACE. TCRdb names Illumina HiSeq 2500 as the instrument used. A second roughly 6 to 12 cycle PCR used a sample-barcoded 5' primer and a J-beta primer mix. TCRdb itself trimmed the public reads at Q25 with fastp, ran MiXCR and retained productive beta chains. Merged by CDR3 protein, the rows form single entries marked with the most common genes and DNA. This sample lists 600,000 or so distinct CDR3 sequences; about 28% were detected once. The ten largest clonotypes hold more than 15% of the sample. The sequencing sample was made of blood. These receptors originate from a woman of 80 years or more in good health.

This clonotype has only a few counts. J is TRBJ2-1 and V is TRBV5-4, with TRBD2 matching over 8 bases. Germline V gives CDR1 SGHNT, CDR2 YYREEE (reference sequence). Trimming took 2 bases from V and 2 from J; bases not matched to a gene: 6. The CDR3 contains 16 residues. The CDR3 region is CASSFGGGGTYNEQFF. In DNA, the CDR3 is TGTGCCAGCAGCTTTGGGGGCGGGGGGACCTACAATGAGCAGTTCTTC.

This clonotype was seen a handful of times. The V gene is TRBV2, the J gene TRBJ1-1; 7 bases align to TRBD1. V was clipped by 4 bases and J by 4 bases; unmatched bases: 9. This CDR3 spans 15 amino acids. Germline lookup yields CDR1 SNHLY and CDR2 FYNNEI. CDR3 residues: CASSVRQGRATEAFF. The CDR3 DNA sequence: TGTGCCAGCAGTGTCCGACAGGGTCGGGCCACTGAAGCTTTCTTT. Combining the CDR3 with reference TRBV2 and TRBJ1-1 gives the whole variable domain EPEVTQTPSHQVTQMGQEVILRCVPISNHLYFYWYRQILGQKVEFLVSFYNNEISEKSEIFDDQFSVERPDGSNFTLKIRSTKLEDSAMYFCASSVRQGRATEAFFGQGTRLTVV.

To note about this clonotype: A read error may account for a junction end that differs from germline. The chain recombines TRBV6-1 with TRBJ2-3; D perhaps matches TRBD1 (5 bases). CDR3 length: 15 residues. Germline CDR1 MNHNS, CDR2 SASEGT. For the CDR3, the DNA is TGTGCCGGCAGCCCCAGGGAAGCTAGGGCAGATACGCAGTATTTT. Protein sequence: CAGSPREARADTQYF.

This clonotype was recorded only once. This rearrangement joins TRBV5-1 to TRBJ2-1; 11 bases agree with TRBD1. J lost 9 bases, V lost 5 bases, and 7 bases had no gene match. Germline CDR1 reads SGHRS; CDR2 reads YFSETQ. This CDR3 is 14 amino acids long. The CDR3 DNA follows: TGCGCCAGCAGTATTGGACAGGGGGCCTCTGAGCAGTTCTTC. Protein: CASSIGQGASEQFF. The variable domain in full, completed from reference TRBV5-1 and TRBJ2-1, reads KAGVTQTPRYLIKTRGQQVTLSCSPISGHRSVSWYQQTPGQGLQFLFEYFSETQRNKGNFPGRFSGRQFSNSRSEMNVSTLELGDSALYLCASSIGQGASEQFFGPGTRLTVL.

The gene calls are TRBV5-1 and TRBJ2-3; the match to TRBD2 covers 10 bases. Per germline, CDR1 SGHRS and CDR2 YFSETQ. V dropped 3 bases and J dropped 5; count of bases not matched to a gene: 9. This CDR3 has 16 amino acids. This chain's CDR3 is CASSSQLAGEGDTQYF. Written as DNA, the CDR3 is TGCGCCAGCAGCTCCCAGCTAGCGGGGGAGGGAGATACGCAGTATTTT.

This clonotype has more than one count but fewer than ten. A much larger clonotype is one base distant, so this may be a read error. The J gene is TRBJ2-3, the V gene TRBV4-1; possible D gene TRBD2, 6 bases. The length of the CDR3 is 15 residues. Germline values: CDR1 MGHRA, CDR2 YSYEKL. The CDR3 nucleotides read TGCGCCAGCAGCCAAGTAGCGGCTAGCACAGATGCGCAGTATTTT. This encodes CASSQVAASTDAQYF.

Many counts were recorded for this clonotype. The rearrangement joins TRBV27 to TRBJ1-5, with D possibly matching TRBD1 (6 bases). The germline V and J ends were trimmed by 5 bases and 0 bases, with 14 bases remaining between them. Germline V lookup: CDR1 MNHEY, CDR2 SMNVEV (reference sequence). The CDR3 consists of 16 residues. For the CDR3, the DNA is TGTGCCAGCAGTGCGCGGGGGCAACATAGCAATCAGCCCCAGCATTTT. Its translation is CASSARGQHSNQPQHF.

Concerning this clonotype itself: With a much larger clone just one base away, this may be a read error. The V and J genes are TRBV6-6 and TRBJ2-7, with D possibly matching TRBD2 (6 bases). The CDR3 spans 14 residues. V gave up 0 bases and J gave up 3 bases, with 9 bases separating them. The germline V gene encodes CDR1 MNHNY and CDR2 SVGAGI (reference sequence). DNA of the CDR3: TGTGCCAGCAGTTACTCGGAGGGGCGCTACGAGCAGTACTTC. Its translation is CASSYSEGRYEQYF.

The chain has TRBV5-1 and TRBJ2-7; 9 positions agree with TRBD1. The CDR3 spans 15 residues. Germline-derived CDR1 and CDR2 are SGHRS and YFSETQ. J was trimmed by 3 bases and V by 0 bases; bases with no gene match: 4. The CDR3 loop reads CASSLEGDRVYEQYF. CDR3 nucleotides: TGCGCCAGCAGCTTGGAGGGGGACAGGGTCTACGAGCAGTACTTC.

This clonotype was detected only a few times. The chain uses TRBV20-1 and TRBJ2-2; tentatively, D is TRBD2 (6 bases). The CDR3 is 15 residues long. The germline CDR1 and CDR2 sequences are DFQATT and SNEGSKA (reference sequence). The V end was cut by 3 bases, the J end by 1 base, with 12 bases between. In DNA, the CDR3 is TGCAGTGCTAGTTCCCTTAGCGGGAACACCGGGGAGCTGTTTTTT. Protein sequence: CSASSLSGNTGELFF.

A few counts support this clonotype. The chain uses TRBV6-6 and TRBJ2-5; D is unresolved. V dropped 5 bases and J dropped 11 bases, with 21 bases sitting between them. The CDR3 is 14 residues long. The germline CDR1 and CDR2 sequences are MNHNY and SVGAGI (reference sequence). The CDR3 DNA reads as TGTGCCAGCAGTCGCCACGGTCCGGATAGTGAGCAGTACTTC. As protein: CASSRHGPDSEQYF.

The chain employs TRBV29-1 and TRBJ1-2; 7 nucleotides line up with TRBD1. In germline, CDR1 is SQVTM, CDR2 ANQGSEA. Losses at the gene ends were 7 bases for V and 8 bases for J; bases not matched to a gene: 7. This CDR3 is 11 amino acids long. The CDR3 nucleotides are TGCAGCGGCACCAGGGGGAAAGGCTACACCTTC. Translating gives CSGTRGKGYTF.

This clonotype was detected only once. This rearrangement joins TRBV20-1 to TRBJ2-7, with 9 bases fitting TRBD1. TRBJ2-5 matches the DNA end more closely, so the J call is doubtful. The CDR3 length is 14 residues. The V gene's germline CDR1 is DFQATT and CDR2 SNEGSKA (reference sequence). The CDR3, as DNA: TGCAGTGCAGAAGACAGGGGGAAGAGAAAGACCCAGTACTTC. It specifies CSAEDRGKRKTQYF.

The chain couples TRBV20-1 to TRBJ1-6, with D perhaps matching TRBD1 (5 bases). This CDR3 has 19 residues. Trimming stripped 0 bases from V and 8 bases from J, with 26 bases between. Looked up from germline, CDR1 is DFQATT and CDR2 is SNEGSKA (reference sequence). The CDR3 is CSARDEGNGHLGSHSPLHF. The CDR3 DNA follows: TGCAGTGCTAGAGATGAAGGAAATGGACATTTAGGATCTCATTCACCCCTCCACTTT.

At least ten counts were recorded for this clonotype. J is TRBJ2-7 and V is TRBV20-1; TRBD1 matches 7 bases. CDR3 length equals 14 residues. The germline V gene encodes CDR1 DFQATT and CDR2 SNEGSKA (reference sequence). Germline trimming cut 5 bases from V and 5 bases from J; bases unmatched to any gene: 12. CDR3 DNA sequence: TGCAGTGCTGGCGTTATAGGGGGCCTTGACGAGCAGTACTTC. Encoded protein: CSAGVIGGLDEQYF.

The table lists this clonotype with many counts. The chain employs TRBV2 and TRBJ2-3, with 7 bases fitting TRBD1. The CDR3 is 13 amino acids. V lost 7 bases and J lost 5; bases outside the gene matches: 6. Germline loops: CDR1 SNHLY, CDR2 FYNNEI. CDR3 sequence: CASMTGKKDTQYF. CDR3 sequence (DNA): TGTGCCAGCATGACAGGGAAGAAAGATACGCAGTATTTT.

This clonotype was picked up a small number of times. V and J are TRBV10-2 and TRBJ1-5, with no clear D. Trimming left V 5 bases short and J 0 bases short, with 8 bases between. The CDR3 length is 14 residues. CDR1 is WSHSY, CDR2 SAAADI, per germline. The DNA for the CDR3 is TGCGCCAGCAGTCTTGAAAATAGCAATCAGCCCCAGCATTTT. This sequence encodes CASSLENSNQPQHF.

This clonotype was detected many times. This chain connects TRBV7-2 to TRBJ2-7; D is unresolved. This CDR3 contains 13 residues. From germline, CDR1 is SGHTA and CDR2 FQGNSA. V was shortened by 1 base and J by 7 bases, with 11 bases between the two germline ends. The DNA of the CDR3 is TGTGCCAGCAGCTTAGGTTCCGTTAGGGAGCAGTACTTC. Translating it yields CASSLGSVREQYF.

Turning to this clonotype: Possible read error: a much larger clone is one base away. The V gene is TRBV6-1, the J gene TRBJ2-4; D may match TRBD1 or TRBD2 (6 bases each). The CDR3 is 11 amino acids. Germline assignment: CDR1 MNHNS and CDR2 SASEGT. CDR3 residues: CTTTGPGEQYF. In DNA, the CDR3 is TGTACCACCACAGGGCCGGGGGAGCAGTACTTC.

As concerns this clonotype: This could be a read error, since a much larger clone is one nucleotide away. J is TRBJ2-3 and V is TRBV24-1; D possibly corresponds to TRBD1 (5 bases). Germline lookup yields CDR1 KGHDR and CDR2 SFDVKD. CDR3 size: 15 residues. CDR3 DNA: TGTGCCACCAGTGATTCTGACTTATTCACAGGTACGCAGTATTTT. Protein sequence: CATSDSDLFTGTQYF.

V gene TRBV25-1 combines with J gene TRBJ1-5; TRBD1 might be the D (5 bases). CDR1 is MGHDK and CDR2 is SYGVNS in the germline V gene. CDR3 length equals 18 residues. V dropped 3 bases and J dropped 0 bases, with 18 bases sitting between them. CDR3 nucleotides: TGTGCCAGCAGTGACTCAAGGGGAGGGGTTGGTAGCAATCAGCCCCAGCATTTT. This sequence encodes CASSDSRGGVGSNQPQHF.

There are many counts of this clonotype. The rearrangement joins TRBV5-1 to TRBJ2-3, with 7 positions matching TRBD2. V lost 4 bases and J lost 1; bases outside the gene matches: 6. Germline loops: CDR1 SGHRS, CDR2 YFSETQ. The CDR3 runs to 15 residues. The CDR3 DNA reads TGCGCCAGCAGCCAGCCGGGGGGAGGCACAGATACGCAGTATTTT. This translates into CASSQPGGGTDTQYF.

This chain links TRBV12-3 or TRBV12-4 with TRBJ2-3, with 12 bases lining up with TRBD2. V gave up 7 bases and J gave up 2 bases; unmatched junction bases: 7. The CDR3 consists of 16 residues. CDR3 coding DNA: TGTGCCAGCATCAAACTAGCGGGGGGCCCCACAGATACGCAGTATTTT. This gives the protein CASIKLAGGPTDTQYF.

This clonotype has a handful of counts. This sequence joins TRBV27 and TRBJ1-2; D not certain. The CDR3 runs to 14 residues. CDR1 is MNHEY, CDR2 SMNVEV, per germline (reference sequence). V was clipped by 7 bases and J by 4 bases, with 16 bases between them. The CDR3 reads CASNPGPNSYGYTF. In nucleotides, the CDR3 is TGTGCCAGCAACCCGGGCCCCAATTCCTATGGCTACACCTTC.

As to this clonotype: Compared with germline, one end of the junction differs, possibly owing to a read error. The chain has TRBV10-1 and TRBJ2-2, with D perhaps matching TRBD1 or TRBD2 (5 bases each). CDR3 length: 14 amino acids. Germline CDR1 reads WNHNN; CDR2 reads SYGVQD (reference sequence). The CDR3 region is CASSESGPLGERFF. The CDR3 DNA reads TGCGCCAGCAGTGAGTCGGGACCCCTCGGGGAGCGGTTTTTT.

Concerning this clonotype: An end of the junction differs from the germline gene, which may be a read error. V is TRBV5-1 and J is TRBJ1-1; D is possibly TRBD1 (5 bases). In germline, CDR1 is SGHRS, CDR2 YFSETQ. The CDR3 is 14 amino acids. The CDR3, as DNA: TGCGCCAACAGCTTGGCAGGGTTGAACACTGAAGCTTTCTTT. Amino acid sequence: CANSLAGLNTEAFF.

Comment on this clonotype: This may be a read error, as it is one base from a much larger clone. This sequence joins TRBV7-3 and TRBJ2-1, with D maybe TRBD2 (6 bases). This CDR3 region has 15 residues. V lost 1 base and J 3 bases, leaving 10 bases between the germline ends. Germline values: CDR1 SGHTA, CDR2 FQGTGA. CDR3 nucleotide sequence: TGTGCCAGCAGCTTAAGGCGGGGTGGCTACAATGAGCAGTTCTTC. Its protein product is CASSLRRGGYNEQFF.

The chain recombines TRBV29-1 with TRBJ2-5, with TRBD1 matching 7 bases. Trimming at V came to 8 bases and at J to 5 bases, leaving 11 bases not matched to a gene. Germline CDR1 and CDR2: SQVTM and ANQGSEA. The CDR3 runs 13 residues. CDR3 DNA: TGCAGCACCCTCGACAGGGATCGCGAGACCCAGTACTTC. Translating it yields CSTLDRDRETQYF.

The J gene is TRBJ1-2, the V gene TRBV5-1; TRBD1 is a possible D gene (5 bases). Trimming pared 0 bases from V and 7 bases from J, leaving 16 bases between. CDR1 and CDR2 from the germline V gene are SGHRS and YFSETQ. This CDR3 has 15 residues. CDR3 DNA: TGCGCCAGCAGCTTGGACGAGGGGCGCCTGCGTGGCTACACCTTC. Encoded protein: CASSLDEGRLRGYTF. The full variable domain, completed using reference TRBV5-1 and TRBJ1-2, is KAGVTQTPRYLIKTRGQQVTLSCSPISGHRSVSWYQQTPGQGLQFLFEYFSETQRNKGNFPGRFSGRQFSNSRSEMNVSTLELGDSALYLCASSLDEGRLRGYTFGSGTRLTVV.

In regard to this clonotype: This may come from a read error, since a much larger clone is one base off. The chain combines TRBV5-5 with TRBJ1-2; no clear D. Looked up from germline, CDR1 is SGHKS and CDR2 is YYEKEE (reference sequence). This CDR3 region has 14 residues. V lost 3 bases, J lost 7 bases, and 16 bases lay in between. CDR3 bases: TGTGCCAGCAGCTCCGGGCCTCTAGGCAGTGGCTACACCTTC. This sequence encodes CASSSGPLGSGYTF.